One and the same sample provided the 2 T cell receptor beta chains below, sequenced in a study of blood T cells in healthy people across ages. A second roughly 6 to 11 cycle PCR used barcoded and J-beta primers. MiXCR, applied by TCRdb to the 5' RACE reads, yields one record per CDR3 protein. Among 450,000 to 650,000 distinct CDR3 sequences listed, 24% were seen once. This sample also appeared in a second study, on T cells of mothers and their children.

The sequenced material came from blood. Receptors were obtained from a boy between 10 and 17 years old in good health.

The V gene is TRBV25-1, the J gene TRBJ2-5; tentative D call: TRBD2 (5 bases). Germline V CDR1 and CDR2: MGHDK, SYGVNS. Trimming took off 2 bases at V and 0 bases at J, with 7 bases between the two ends. This CDR3 has 14 residues. CDR3 in amino acids: CASSETRDQETQYF. CDR3 DNA: TGTGCCAGCAGTGAAACGAGGGACCAAGAGACCCAGTACTTC.

This sequence joins TRBV2 and TRBJ2-1; 8 bases match TRBD2. CDR1 and CDR2 from the germline V gene are SNHLY and FYNNEI. The CDR3 runs 14 residues. V was pared by 10 bases and J by 5 bases, with 10 bases of the junction left unmatched. CDR3 region: CATGPEREHNEQFF. In DNA, the CDR3 is TGTGCCACCGGCCCCGAGCGGGAGCACAATGAGCAGTTCTTC.